The 17 T cell receptor beta chains in this list originate from one sample, sequenced in a study of regulatory T cells in long-lasting Graves disease. Time point defined: newly diagnosed GD, antithyroid drugs for less than 3 months. The TCR library was prepared using RNA isolated from PBMCs. CDR3-region Arm-PCR and iRepertoire HTBI primers produced the TCR beta libraries. TCRdb analysed the multiplex PCR reads with MiXCR anew, one entry per CDR3 protein. The sample consists of under 700,000 distinct CDR3 sequences, about 16% of them appearing once. These data also featured in a second study, about T cells in Graves' hyperthyroidism and ophthalmopathy.

This material consisted of peripheral blood mononuclear cells (PBMCs), taken at new diagnosis, from a patient treated with antithyroid drugs. These receptors were obtained from a woman aged 35 to 60 with Graves disease.

The rearrangement joins TRBV27 to TRBJ2-1; D unresolved. Germline values: CDR1 MNHEY, CDR2 SMNVEV (reference sequence). This CDR3 has 16 amino acids. The germline V and J ends were trimmed by 5 bases and 6 bases, with 20 bases remaining between them. CDR3 sequence reads: CASSPRGPAIGNEQFF. CDR3 nucleotide sequence: TGTGCCAGCAGTCCTCGCGGACCGGCCATTGGCAATGAGCAGTTCTTC.

V gene TRBV5-5 combines with J gene TRBJ1-1; D possibly corresponds to TRBD1 (5 bases). V was cut by 4 bases and J by 5 bases, with 15 bases left in between. The CDR3 has 14 residues. Germline values: CDR1 SGHKS, CDR2 YYEKEE (reference sequence). The CDR3 DNA reads as TGTGCCAGCAGCCCGGCTTGGGCAGGGACTGAAGCTTTCTTT. Translated, it gives CASSPAWAGTEAFF. Looking up the rest from reference TRBV5-5 and TRBJ1-1 gives the full variable domain: DAGVTQSPTHLIKTRGQQVTLRCSPISGHKSVSWYQQVLGQGPQFIFQYYEKEERGRGNFPDRFSARQFPNYSSELNVNALLLGDSALYLCASSPAWAGTEAFFGQGTRLTVV.

In its sample, this clonotype was seen many times. J is TRBJ1-1 and V is TRBV7-8; D may be TRBD1 (6 bases). V was clipped by 4 bases and J by 0 bases, with 9 bases between them. Germline lookup yields CDR1 SGHVS and CDR2 FQNEAQ. This CDR3 has 14 residues. DNA of the CDR3: TGTGCCAGCAGCTGGGACATCATGAACACTGAAGCTTTCTTT. Encoded protein: CASSWDIMNTEAFF.

This clonotype was observed many times. The chain joins TRBV11-2 to TRBJ2-7; D possibly corresponds to TRBD1 (5 bases). Germline V CDR1 and CDR2: SGHAT, FQNNGV. V was trimmed by 5 bases and J by 6 bases, leaving 14 bases between them. The CDR3 runs to 13 residues. CDR3 bases: TGTGCCAGCAGCCGCAGGGAAACGGGCGAGCAGTACTTC. Translation gives CASSRRETGEQYF.

The rearrangement uses TRBV9 and TRBJ2-4, with TRBD1 matching 8 bases. The CDR3 runs to 15 residues. The germline V gene encodes CDR1 SGDLS and CDR2 YYNGEE. V lost 4 bases and J lost 8; bases outside the gene matches: 11. CDR3 protein: CASSPMGQVWDIQYF. In nucleotides, the CDR3 is TGTGCCAGCAGCCCCATGGGACAGGTTTGGGACATTCAGTACTTC.

This clonotype was found many times. The chain is built from TRBV12-3 or TRBV12-4 and TRBJ2-1; D is undetermined. V shed 6 bases and J shed 5 bases, with 8 bases lying between them. The CDR3 is made up of 12 amino acids. The CDR3 protein is CASSLIDNEQFF. The CDR3 bases are TGTGCCAGCAGCCTCATCGACAATGAGCAGTTCTTC.

This clonotype was counted ten times or more. This sequence joins TRBV29-1 and TRBJ2-3; D not certain. The CDR3 loop spans 14 amino acids. Trimming took off 1 base at V and 2 bases at J, with 10 bases between the two ends. The germline gives CDR1 SQVTM, CDR2 ANQGSEA. The CDR3 DNA is TGCAGCGTTGAAGGAGTGGCTCTCACAGATACGCAGTATTTT. It codes for CSVEGVALTDTQYF.

This clonotype was seen ten or more times. The genes are TRBV28 and TRBJ1-1; perhaps TRBD1 as D (6 bases). Germline V lookup: CDR1 MDHEN, CDR2 SYDVKM. CDR3 length: 13 amino acids. The ends were cut back, 2 bases at V and 4 bases at J, with 8 bases in the middle. The CDR3 nucleotides read TGTGCCAGCAGTTTAGGACAGATCACTGAAGCTTTCTTT. Encoded protein: CASSLGQITEAFF.

Worth noting for this clonotype: A much bigger clone sits one base away, suggesting this may be a read error. The V gene is TRBV6-5, the J gene TRBJ1-2; no firm D call. Trimming took off 4 bases at V and 3 bases at J, with 18 bases between the two ends. CDR3 length equals 16 residues. Looked up from germline, CDR1 is MNHEY and CDR2 is SVGAGI. For the CDR3, the DNA is TGTGCCAGCAGTTTTGTCAATCATCCCGGCGACTATGGCTACACCTTC. This codes for CASSFVNHPGDYGYTF.

The chain carries TRBV12-3 or TRBV12-4 and TRBJ1-6; 8 bases match TRBD1. V was pared by 3 bases and J by 11 bases, with 3 bases of the junction left unmatched. CDR3 length: 13 amino acids. The CDR3 nucleotides read TGTGCCAGCAGTTTGACAGGGGATCCACCCCTCCACTTT. It encodes CASSLTGDPPLHF.

In this sample, this clonotype turned up many times. This chain connects TRBV6-1 to TRBJ2-3; TRBD2 agrees at 16 bases. CDR1 is MNHNS and CDR2 is SASEGT in the germline V gene. This CDR3 is built from 19 residues. With 5 bases clipped from V and 5 bases from J, the junction kept 13 bases outside the gene matches. This chain's CDR3 is CASSNPGLAGGPKRDTQYF. Here the CDR3 DNA reads TGTGCCAGCAGTAACCCGGGACTAGCGGGGGGGCCGAAGCGAGATACGCAGTATTTT.

With respect to this clonotype: A much larger clone lies a single base off, so this may be a read error. The V gene is TRBV30, the J gene TRBJ1-1; D remains unclear. Per the germline V gene, CDR1 is GTSNPN and CDR2 is SVGIG (reference sequence). Trimming took off 0 bases at V and 10 bases at J, with 12 bases between the two ends. The CDR3 runs 12 residues. This CDR3 reads CAWSVDYFRAFF. The CDR3 nucleotides read TGTGCCTGGAGTGTAGACTATTTCAGAGCTTTCTTT.

This clonotype was recorded many times. The CDR3 bases are TGTGCCAGCAGCCAAGAAGGGGGTCTGGCGAGCAATCAGCCCCAGCATTTT. Its protein product is CASSQEGGLASNQPQHF. The gene calls are TRBV3-1 and TRBJ1-5; TRBD1 might be the D (6 bases). Germline V gene sequence: CDR1 LGHDT, CDR2 YNNKEL (reference sequence). Deletions cut 0 bases from V and 1 base from J, with 13 bases between. There are 17 residues in the CDR3.

This clonotype was observed a few times. The V gene is TRBV4-1, the J gene TRBJ1-6; no clear D. CDR3 length: 17 amino acids. Trimming removed 3 bases at V and 6 bases at J, with 18 bases between. CDR1 is MGHRA and CDR2 is YSYEKL in the germline V gene. CDR3 in amino acids: CASSHLEPGRSNSPLHF. As DNA, the CDR3 is TGCGCCAGCAGCCATCTTGAACCGGGCCGGAGTAATTCACCCCTCCACTTT.

The chain has TRBV2 and TRBJ1-5; unclear D gene. V gave up 4 bases and J gave up 6 bases, with 13 bases separating them. This CDR3 is built from 14 residues. Germline V gives CDR1 SNHLY, CDR2 FYNNEI. CDR3 nucleotides: TGTGCCAGCAGTGGCAACCTTTGGGGTCAGCCCCAGCATTTT. It codes for CASSGNLWGQPQHF. The full variable domain, completed using reference TRBV2 and TRBJ1-5, is EPEVTQTPSHQVTQMGQEVILRCVPISNHLYFYWYRQILGQKVEFLVSFYNNEISEKSEIFDDQFSVERPDGSNFTLKIRSTKLEDSAMYFCASSGNLWGQPQHFGDGTRLSIL.

Ten or more counts support this clonotype. The chain combines TRBV11-2 with TRBJ2-7; maybe TRBD1 (6 bases). V was clipped by 4 bases and J by 1 base, with 11 bases between them. The germline V gene encodes CDR1 SGHAT and CDR2 FQNNGV. The CDR3 has 14 residues. CDR3 nucleotide sequence: TGTGCCAGCAGCTCCTCCGACAGGTCCTACGAGCAGTACTTC. This sequence encodes CASSSSDRSYEQYF.

There are many counts of this clonotype. This chain uses TRBV24-1 with TRBJ1-5; D unresolved. V lost 6 bases and J lost 5, with 7 bases in between. The CDR3 spans 12 residues. Germline values: CDR1 KGHDR, CDR2 SFDVKD. Written as DNA, the CDR3 is TGTGCCACCAGTTATGGGGATCAGCCCCAGCATTTT. Encoded protein: CATSYGDQPQHF.